The clone carrying this T cell receptor (beta chain) was counted many times. What it recognizes is unknown. Amplification of TCR beta CDR3 regions used RNA as the template. The primer set for the first-round RT-PCR of the TCR CDR3 was HTBI. Each CDR3 protein gets one entry after TCRdb re-called the multiplex PCR reads with MiXCR. The sample consists of 300,000 to 400,000 distinct CDR3 sequences, about 14% of them appearing once. The data derive from a study of T cells in Graves' hyperthyroidism and ophthalmopathy. Regarding the study as a whole: The model's output predicted ophthalmopathy at a median of roughly 6.9 months prior to onset.

The clonotype was recovered from a woman between 55 and 75 years old with Graves' hyperthyroidism. The sequencing input was blood.

This CDR3 reads CASRPGTGDSPLHF. The DNA for the CDR3 is TGTGCCAGCAGGCCCGGGACAGGGGATTCACCCCTCCACTTT. The chain has TRBV27 and TRBJ1-6; 10 nucleotides match TRBD1. V lost 6 bases to trimming and J lost 8 bases; unmatched junction nucleotides: 4. The V gene's germline CDR1 is MNHEY and CDR2 SMNVEV (reference sequence). The CDR3 spans 14 residues.